This T cell receptor beta chain was identified in a study of metastatic and nonmetastatic thyroid tumors. Study background: The authors compared repertoires across blood and tumor or nodule tissue from malignant and benign thyroid patients.

The V end lost 2 bases, the J end lost 4 bases, and 17 bases lay between the germline ends. CDR3 length: 16 residues. Germline V gene sequence: CDR1 MRHNA, CDR2 SNTAGT. General study findings and limits: Reportedly, malignant thyroid tumors had significantly higher TCR beta diversity than benign nodules, in blood and tumor.

Every patient was untreated before thyroid surgery. Authors' analysis steps: Using the CDR3 differences seen across clinicopathological groups, the authors built a distant-metastasis classifier for papillary thyroid cancer, which was meant to discriminate distant-metastatic patients. TCRdb re-clonotyped the PCR reads via MiXCR. The V and J calls were not made by the authors but by TCRdb's processing. The data hold about 60,000 clones, with under 20% observed a single time. This clone came up a few times. Its antigen remains unidentified. The clonotype comes from a male donor with papillary thyroid cancer or a benign thyroid nodule (not recorded which). Some clones in this sample may be carry-over from other donors' samples. Source material: blood. This chain joins TRBV6-4 and TRBJ1-2; D call uncertain. CDR3 DNA: TGTGCCAGCAGTGACACCAAGTACATGTCTACCTATGGCTACACCTTC. It translates to CASSDTKYMSTYGYTF.